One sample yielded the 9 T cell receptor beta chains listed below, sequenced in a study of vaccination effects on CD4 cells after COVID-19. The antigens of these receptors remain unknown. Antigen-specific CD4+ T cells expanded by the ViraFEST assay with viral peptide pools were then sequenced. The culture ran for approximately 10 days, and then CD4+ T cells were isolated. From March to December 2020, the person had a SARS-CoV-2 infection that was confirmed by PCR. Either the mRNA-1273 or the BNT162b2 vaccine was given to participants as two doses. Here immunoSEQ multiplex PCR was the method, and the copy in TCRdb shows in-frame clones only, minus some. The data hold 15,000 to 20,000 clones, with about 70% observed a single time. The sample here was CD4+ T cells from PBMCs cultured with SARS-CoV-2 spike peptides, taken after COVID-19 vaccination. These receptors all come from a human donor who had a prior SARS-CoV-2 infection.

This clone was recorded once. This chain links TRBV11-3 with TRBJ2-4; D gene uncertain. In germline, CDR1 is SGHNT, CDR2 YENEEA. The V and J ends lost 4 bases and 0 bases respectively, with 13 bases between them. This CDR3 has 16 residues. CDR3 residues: CASSSPWLLAKNIQYF. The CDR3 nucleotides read TGTGCCAGCAGCTCCCCTTGGCTTCTAGCCAAAAACATTCAGTACTTC.

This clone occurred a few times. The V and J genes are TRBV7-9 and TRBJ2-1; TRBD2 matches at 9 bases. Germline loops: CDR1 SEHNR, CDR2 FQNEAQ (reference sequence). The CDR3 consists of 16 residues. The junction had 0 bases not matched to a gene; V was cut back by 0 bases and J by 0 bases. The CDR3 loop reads CASSLALAGSYNEQFF. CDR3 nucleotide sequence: TGTGCCAGCAGCTTAGCACTAGCGGGCTCCTACAATGAGCAGTTCTTC.

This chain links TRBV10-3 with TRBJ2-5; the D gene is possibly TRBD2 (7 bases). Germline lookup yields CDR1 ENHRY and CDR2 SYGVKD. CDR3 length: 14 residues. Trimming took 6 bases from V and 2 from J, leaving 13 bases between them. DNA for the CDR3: TGTGCCATCAGGGGCGGGGGCTCGCAAGAGACCCAGTACTTC. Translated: CAIRGGGSQETQYF.

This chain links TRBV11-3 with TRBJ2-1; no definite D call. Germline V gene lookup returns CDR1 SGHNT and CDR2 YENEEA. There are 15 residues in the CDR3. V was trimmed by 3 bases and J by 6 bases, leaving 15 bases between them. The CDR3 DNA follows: TGTGCCAGCAGCTTCCTCGCGGTAGCCACCAATGAGCAGTTCTTC. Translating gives CASSFLAVATNEQFF.

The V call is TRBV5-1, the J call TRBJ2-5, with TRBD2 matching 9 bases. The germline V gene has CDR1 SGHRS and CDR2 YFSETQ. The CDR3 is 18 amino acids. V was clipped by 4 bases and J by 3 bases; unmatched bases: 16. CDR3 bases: TGCGCCAGCAGCGCAAGTTTGGGGTCTAGCGGGACGGAAGAGACCCAGTACTTC. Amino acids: CASSASLGSSGTEETQYF.

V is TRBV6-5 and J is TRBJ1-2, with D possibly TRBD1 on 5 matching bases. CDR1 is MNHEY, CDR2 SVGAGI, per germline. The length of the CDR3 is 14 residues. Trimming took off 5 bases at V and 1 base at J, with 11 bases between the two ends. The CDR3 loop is CASSRGLLNYGYTF. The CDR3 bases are TGTGCCAGCAGTCGGGGACTCCTTAACTATGGCTACACCTTC.

The DNA of the CDR3 is TGTGCCAGCAGCTCAGAGACCAATTCACCCCTCCACTTT. As protein: CASSSETNSPLHF. This sequence joins TRBV7-6 and TRBJ1-6, with unresolved D. V lost 4 bases and J 7 bases, leaving 8 bases between the germline ends. The CDR3 has 13 residues. The germline V gene has CDR1 SGHVS and CDR2 FNYEAQ. The full variable domain, its missing parts supplied by reference TRBV7-6 and TRBJ1-6, is GAGVSQSPRYKVTKRGQDVALRCDPISGHVSLYWYRQALGQGPEFLTYFNYEAQQDKSGLPNDRFSAERPEGSISTLTIQRTEQRDSAMYRCASSSETNSPLHFGNGTRLTVT.

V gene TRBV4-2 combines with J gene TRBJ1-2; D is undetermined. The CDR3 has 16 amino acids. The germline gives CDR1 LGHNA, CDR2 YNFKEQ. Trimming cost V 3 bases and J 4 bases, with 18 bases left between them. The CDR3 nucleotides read TGTGCCAGCAGCCAGGAGTTATCGACATTTTCCTATGGCTACACCTTC. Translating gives CASSQELSTFSYGYTF.

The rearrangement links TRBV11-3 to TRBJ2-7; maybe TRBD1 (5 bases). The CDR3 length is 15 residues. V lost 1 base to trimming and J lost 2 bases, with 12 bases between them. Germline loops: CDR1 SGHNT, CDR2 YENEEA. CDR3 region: CASSLAPGRPYEQYF. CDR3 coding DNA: TGTGCCAGCAGCTTAGCCCCAGGGCGACCCTACGAGCAGTACTTC. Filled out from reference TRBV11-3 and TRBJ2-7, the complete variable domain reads EAGVVQSPRYKIIEKKQPVAFWCNPISGHNTLYWYLQNLGQGPELLIRYENEEAVDDSQLPKDRFSAERLKGVDSTLKIQPAELGDSAVYLCASSLAPGRPYEQYFGPGTRLTVT.